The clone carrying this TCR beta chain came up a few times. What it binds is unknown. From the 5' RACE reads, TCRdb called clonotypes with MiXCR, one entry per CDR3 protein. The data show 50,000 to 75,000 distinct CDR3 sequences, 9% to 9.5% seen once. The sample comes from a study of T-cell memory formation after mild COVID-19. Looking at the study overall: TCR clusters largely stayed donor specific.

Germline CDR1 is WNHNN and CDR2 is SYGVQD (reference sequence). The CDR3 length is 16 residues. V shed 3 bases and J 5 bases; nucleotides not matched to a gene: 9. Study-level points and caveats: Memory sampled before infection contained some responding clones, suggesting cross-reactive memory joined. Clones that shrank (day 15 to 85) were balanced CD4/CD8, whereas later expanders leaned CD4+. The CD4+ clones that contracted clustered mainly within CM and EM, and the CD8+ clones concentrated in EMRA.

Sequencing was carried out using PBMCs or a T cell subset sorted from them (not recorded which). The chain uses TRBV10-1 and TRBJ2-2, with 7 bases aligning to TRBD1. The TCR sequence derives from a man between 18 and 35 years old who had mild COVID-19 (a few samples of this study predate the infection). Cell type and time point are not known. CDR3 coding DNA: TGCGCCAGCAGTGAAGGGACAGTCATCCTGACCGGGGAGCTGTTTTTT. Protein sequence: CASSEGTVILTGELFF.